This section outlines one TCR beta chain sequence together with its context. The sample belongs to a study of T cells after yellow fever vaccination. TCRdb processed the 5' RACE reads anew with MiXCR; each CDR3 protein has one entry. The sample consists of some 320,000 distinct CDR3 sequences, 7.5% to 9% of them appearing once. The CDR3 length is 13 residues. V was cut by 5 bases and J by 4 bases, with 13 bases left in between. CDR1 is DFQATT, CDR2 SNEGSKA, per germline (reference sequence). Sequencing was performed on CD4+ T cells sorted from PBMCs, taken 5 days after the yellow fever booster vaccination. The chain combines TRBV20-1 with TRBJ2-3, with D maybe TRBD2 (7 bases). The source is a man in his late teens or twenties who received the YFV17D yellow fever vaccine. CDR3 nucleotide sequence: TGCAGTGCTCTGGGGGCGGGGGCAGATACGCAGTATTTT. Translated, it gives CSALGAGADTQYF.